This T cell receptor (beta chain) is from a study of blood T cells in healthy people across ages. Donor samples were obtained from healthy Caucasian individuals from Russia, aged 6 to 90. The CDR3 covers 18 residues. Germline V gene sequence: CDR1 SGHDT, CDR2 YYEEEE. With 0 bases clipped from V and 8 bases from J, the junction kept 10 bases outside the gene matches. The use of a sample-barcoded 5' primer and a J-beta primer mix characterized a second PCR of roughly 7 to 11 cycles. TCRdb called the 5' RACE reads again in MiXCR, with one record for every CDR3 protein. The data contain under 950,000 distinct CDR3 sequences, 22% of them seen just once; the ten biggest clones take up 22%. Study findings and constraints: The donors' CMV status was not determined, possibly confounding changes in expanded clonotypes. Naive CD4+ cells and diversity were both higher in long-lived donors than in aged donors. Investigators viewed diversity estimates from one million T cells as underestimates, the study reported.

About this clonotype itself: Its antigen is not identified.

The clonotype comes from an older man in good health. The sample comprised blood. V and J are TRBV5-6 and TRBJ2-1; 14 positions match TRBD2. CDR3 protein: CASSLVRTSGGRGDEQFF. For the CDR3, the DNA is TGTGCCAGCAGCTTGGTACGGACTAGCGGGGGGCGGGGTGATGAGCAGTTCTTC.